This entry features one T cell receptor (beta chain) sequence. Antigen unknown. The record originates from a study of Graves' ophthalmopathy and Graves' hyperthyroidism. General study points: In blood, most expanded thyroid clonotypes above 0.001 frequency were also detected. Distinction of ophthalmopathy from stable hyperthyroidism by a 13-signature model reached approximately 88% sensitivity and 81.08% specificity.

V lost 9 bases, J lost 8 bases, and 10 bases lay in between. Germline V gives CDR1 SGHTA, CDR2 FQGNSA. The CDR3 is 10 amino acids. None of the included patients had other autoimmune diseases, uncontrolled infections, pregnancy or lactation, as these led to exclusion. It was on clinical symptoms, serum thyroxine, TRAb, thyroid ultrasound and orbital computed tomography that diagnosis relied. Researchers took RNA transcripts and amplified TCR beta CDR3 regions from them. The library came from an HTBI-primed first-round RT-PCR and a second-round multiplex PCR. TCRdb re-analysed the multiplex PCR reads in MiXCR, keeping a single row per CDR3 protein. Among over 650,000 distinct CDR3 sequences listed, about 40% were seen once.

The source of this sequence is an adult man with Graves' ophthalmopathy. The gene calls are TRBV7-2 and TRBJ1-2; D call uncertain. Sequencing was done on a sample of peripheral blood. The chain's CDR3 is CARGPYGYTF. The CDR3 bases are TGTGCCAGGGGCCCTTACGGCTACACCTTC. Full variable domain (missing parts from reference TRBV7-2 and TRBJ1-2): GAGVSQSPSNKVTEKGKDVELRCDPISGHTALYWYRQSLGQGLEFLIYFQGNSAPDKSGLPSDRFSAERTGGSVSTLTIQRTQQEDSAVYLCARGPYGYTFGSGTRLTVV.